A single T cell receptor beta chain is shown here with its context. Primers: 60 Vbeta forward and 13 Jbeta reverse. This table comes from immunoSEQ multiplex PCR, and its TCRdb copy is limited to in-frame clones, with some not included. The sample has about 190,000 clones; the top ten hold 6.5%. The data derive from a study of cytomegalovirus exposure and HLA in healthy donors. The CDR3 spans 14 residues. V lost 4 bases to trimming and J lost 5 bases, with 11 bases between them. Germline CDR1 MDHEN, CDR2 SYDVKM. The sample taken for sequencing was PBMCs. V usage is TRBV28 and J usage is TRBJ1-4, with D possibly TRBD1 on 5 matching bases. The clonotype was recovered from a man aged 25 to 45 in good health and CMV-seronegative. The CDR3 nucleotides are TGTGCCAGCAGTTCAGGACATCGAAATGAAAAACTGTTTTTT. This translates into CASSSGHRNEKLFF.